The TCR beta chain described here comes from a study of Graves' ophthalmopathy and Graves' hyperthyroidism. Study-level findings and limits: At around 70% sensitivity and 72% to 75% specificity, the model predicted progression of the ophthalmopathy.

As to this clonotype: Its specificity is not known.

The diagnosis combined clinical symptoms, thyroxine, TRAb, thyroid ultrasound and orbital computed tomography scans. This CDR3 is 14 amino acids long. V was pared by 0 bases and J by 0 bases, with 6 bases between. Germline lookup yields CDR1 MNHEY and CDR2 SVGAGI. RNA transcripts provided the template for amplifying TCR beta CDR3 regions. Investigators did first-round RT-PCR with HTBI primers, then second-round multiplex PCR. One entry per CDR3 protein results from TCRdb running MiXCR on the multiplex PCR reads. The sample holds 650,000 to 900,000 distinct CDR3 sequences, 40% seen once. J is TRBJ2-7 and V is TRBV6-5, with D uncertain. The sample taken for sequencing was peripheral blood. This sequence originates from an adult man with Graves' ophthalmopathy. DNA for the CDR3: TGTGCCAGCAGTTACTCTAGGAGCTCCTACGAGCAGTACTTC. It translates to CASSYSRSSYEQYF.